This TCR beta chain was sequenced in a study of molecular identifiers for immune sequencing clone quantification. General study findings and limits: Beyond 20 RNA copies, clones held over 97% of effector molecules, compared with under 1% in naive cells. Identical TCR molecules that share a barcode could lead to an underestimation of highly expanded clone sizes.

Germline CDR1 SGHVS, CDR2 FQNEAQ. V shed 0 bases and J shed 4 bases, with 4 bases lying between them. The CDR3 is 13 amino acids. Sorted naive CD8 T cells, about 17,000 to 1,000,000, were sequenced from 10%, 30% or 50% RNA. Previously described methods and listed TCR primers were employed for the bulk TCR libraries. MiXCR, applied by TCRdb to the PCR reads, yields one record per CDR3 protein. In the table there are some 650,000 distinct CDR3 sequences, just under 20% of which are singletons. This clonotype was seen repeatedly, ten times or more. The antigen remains unidentified. Sequenced input: naive CD8+ T cells from blood, with Jurkat cell RNA spiked in. The sample's subset: FACS-sorted CD8+CD4-CCR7+CD45RA+ naive T cells. V gene TRBV7-8 combines with J gene TRBJ2-1; no clear D. The TCR comes from a human donor in good health. Some libraries in this study had Jurkat cell RNA spiked in. The CDR3 DNA sequence: TGTGCCAGCAGCTTAGCGACGTACAATGAGCAGTTCTTC. Translation gives CASSLATYNEQFF.